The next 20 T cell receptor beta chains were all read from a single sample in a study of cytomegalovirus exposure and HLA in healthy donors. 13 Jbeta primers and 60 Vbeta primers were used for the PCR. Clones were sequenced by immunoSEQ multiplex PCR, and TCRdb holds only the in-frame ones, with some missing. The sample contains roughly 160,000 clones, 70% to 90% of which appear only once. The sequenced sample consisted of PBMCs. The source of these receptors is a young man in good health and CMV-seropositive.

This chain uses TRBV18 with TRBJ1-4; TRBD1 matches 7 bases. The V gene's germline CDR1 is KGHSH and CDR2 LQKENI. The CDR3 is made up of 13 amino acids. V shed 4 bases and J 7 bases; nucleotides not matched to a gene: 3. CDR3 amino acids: CASSRDRSEKLFF. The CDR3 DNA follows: TGTGCCAGCTCACGGGACAGAAGTGAAAAACTGTTTTTT.

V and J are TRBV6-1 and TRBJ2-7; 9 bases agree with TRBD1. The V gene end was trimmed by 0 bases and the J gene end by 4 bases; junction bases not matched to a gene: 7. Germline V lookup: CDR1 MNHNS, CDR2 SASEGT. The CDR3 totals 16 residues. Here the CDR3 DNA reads TGTGCCAGCAGTGAAGCGGCCGGGACAGGGTCTTACGAGCAGTACTTC. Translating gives CASSEAAGTGSYEQYF.

In nucleotides, the CDR3 is TGTGCCAGCCGCCCATCGGGAGTTACTGAAGCTTTCTTT. It translates to CASRPSGVTEAFF. The V gene is TRBV19, the J gene TRBJ1-1, with D unclear. The CDR3 sequence is 13 residues long. V lost 9 bases and J lost 5, with 16 bases in between. Germline V gene data show CDR1 as LNHDA and CDR2 as SQIVND (reference sequence).

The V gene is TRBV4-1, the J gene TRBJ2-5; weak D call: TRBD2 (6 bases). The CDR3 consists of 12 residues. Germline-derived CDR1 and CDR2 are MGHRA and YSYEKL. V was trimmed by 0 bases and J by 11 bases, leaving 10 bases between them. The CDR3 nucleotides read TGCGCCAGCAGCCAAGAGGGTCGGGAGCAGTACTTC. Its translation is CASSQEGREQYF.

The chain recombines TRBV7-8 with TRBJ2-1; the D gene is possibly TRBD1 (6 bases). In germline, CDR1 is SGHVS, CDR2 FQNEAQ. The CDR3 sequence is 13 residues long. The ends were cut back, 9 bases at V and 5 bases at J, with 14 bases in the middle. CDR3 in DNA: TGTGCCAGGACTGGCAGGGGTGACAATGAGCAGTTCTTC. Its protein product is CARTGRGDNEQFF.

The CDR3 DNA reads TGTGCCAGCAGTGAACGACTCTCCTATAATTCACCCCTCCACTTT. It yields the protein CASSERLSYNSPLHF. The chain recombines TRBV6-1 with TRBJ1-6, with D hard to call. CDR1 MNHNS and CDR2 SASEGT come from the germline V gene. Trimming shortened V by 2 bases and J by 0 bases, and 5 bases separated the two germline ends. The CDR3 covers 15 residues.

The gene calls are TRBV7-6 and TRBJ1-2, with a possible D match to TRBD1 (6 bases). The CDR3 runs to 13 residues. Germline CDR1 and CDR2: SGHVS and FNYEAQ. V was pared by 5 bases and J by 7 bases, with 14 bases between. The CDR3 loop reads CASSPWTDGGYTF. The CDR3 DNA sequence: TGTGCCAGCAGCCCCTGGACAGATGGTGGCTACACCTTC.

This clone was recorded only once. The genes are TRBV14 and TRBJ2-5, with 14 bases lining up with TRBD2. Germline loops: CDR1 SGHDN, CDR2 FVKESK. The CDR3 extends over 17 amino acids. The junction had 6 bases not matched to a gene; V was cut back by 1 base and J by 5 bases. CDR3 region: CASSQGGTSGGRETQYF. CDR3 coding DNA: TGTGCCAGCAGCCAAGGTGGGACTAGCGGGGGACGGGAGACCCAGTACTTC.

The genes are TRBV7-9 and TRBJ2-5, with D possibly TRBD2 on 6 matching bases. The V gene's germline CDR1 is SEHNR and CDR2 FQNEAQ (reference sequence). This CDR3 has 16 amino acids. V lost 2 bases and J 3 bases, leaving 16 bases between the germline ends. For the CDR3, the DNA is TGTGCCAGCAGCTTATTAGCCACGGGGGTGAAAGAGACCCAGTACTTC. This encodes CASSLLATGVKETQYF. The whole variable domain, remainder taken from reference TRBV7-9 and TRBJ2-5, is DTGVSQNPRHKITKRGQNVTFRCDPISEHNRLYWYRQTLGQGPEFLTYFQNEAQLEKSRLLSDRFSAERPKGSFSTLEIQRTEQGDSAMYLCASSLLATGVKETQYFGPGTRLLVL.

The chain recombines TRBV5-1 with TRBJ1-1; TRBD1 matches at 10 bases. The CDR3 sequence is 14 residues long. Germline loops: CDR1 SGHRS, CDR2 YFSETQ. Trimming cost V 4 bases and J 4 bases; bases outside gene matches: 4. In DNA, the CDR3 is TGCGCCAGCAGCAACCGGACAGGGGGCACTGAAGCTTTCTTT. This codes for CASSNRTGGTEAFF.

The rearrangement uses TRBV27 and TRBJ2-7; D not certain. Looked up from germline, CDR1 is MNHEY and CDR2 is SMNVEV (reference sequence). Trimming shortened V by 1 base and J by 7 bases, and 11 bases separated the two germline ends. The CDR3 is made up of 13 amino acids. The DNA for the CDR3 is TGTGCCAGCAGTTTATATACCTCTCGGGAGCAGTACTTC. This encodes CASSLYTSREQYF.

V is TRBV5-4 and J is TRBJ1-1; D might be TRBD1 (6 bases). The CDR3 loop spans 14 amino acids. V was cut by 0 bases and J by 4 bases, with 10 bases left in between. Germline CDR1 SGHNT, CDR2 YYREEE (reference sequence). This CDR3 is CASSLEGGGTEAFF. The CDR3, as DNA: TGTGCCAGCAGCTTGGAAGGGGGGGGCACTGAAGCTTTCTTT.

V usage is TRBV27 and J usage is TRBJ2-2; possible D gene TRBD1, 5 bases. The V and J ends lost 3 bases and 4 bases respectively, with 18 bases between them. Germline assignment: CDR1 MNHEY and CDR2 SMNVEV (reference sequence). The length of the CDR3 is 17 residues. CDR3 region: CASSFLVGPQGTGELFF. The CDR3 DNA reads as TGTGCCAGCAGTTTTTTGGTAGGGCCCCAGGGCACCGGGGAGCTGTTTTTT.

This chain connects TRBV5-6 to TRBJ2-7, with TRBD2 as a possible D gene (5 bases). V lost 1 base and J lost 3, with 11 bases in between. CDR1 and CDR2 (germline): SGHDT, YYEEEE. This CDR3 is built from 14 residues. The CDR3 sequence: CASSLLDGNYEQYF. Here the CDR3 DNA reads TGTGCCAGCAGCTTGTTGGACGGGAACTACGAGCAGTACTTC.

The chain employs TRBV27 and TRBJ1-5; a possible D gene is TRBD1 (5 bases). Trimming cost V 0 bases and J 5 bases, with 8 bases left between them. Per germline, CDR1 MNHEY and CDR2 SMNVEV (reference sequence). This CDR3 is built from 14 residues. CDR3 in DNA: TGTGCCAGCAGTTTATCGTTAGGGGATCAGCCCCAGCATTTT. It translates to CASSLSLGDQPQHF.

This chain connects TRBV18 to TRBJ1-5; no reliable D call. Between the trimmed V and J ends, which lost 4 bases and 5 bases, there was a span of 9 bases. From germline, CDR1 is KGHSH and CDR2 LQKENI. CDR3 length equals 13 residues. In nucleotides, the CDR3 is TGTGCCAGCTCACAATTTGAGGATCAGCCCCAGCATTTT. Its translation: CASSQFEDQPQHF.

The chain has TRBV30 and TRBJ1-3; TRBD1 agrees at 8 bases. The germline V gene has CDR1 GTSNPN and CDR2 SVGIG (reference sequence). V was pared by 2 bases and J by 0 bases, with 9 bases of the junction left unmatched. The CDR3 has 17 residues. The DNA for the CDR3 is TGTGCCTGGAGTCCGAGGGACAGGCCGCACTCTGGAAACACCATATATTTT. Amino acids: CAWSPRDRPHSGNTIYF.

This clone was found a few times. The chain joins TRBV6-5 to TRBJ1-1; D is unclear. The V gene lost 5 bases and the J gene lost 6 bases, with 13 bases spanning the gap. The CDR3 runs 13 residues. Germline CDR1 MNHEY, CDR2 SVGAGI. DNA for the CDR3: TGTGCCAGCAGTGACGCGGGTCCACCTGAAGCTTTCTTT. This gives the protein CASSDAGPPEAFF.

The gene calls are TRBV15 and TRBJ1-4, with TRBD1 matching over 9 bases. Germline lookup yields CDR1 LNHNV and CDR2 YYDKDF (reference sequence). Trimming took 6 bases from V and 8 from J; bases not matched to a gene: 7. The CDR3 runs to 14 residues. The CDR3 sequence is CATSKRTGVEKLFF. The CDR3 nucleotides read TGTGCCACCAGTAAAAGGACAGGGGTGGAAAAACTGTTTTTT.

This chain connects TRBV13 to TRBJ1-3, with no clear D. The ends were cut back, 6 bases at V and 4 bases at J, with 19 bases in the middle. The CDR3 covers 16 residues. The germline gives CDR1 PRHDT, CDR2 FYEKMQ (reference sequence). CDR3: CASRILSGDEGNTIYF. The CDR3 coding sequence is TGTGCCAGCAGAATACTATCCGGGGATGAAGGAAACACCATATATTTT.